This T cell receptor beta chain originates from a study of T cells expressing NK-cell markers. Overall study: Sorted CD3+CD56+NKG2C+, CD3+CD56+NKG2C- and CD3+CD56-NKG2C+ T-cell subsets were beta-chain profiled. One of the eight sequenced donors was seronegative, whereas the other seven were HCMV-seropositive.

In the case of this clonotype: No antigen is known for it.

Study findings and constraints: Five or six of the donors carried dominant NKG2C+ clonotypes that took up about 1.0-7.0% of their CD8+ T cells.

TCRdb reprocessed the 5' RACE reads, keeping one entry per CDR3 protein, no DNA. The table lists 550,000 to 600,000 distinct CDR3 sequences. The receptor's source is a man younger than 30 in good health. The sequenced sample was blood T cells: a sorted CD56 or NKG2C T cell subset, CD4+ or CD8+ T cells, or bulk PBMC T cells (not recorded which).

CDR3 sequence reads: CASSPPGSSTDTQYF. The rearrangement uses TRBV28 and TRBJ2-3; there is no DNA to check the TCRdb D call of TRBD1. CDR3 length equals 15 residues. Germline-derived CDR1 and CDR2 are MDHEN and SYDVKM.